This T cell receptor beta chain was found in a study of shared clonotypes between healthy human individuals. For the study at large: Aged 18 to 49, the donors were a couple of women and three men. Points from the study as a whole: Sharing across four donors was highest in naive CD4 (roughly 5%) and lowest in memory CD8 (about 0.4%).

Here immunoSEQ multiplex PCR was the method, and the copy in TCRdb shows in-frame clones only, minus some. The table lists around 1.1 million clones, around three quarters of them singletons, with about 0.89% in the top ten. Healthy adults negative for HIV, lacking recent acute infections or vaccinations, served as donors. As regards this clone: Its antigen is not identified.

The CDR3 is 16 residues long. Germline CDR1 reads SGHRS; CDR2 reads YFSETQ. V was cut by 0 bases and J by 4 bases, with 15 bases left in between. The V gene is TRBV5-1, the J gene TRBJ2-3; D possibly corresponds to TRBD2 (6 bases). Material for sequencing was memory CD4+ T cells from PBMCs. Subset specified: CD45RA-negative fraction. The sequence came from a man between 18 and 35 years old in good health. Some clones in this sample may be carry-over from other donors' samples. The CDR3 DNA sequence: TGCGCCAGCAGCTTGGCCGGGGGATTGCGCGCAGATACGCAGTATTTT. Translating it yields CASSLAGGLRADTQYF.